The 5 T cell receptor beta chains in this list originate from one sample, sequenced in a study of OX40 agonist ivuxolimab in advanced cancers. Measured with immunoSEQ multiplex PCR; TCRdb has only the in-frame clones, and not every one. The sample lists approximately 60,000 clones; about nine tenths were seen once. The sequencing here drew on CD4+ or CD8+ T cells sorted from blood, taken in a trial of the OX40 agonist ivuxolimab. The receptors were gathered from an adult with an advanced solid tumor such as melanoma, head and neck, liver or kidney cancer.

The chain links TRBV7-8 to TRBJ1-2; D unclear. Germline CDR1 is SGHVS and CDR2 is FQNEAQ. The CDR3 length is 20 residues. Trimming took 4 bases from V and 5 from J, leaving 32 bases between them. The CDR3, as DNA: TGTGCCAGCAGCTCCCGGTCAGGCGGGAACCCCATTAATACCCTATATGGCTACACCTTC. Translating it yields CASSSRSGGNPINTLYGYTF.

Concerning this clone itself: The same CDR3 also results from other DNA sequences found in this sample. The genes are TRBV5-1 and TRBJ1-1; D call uncertain. Trimming cost V 0 bases and J 1 base, with 4 bases left between them. The CDR3 is 13 residues long. The germline V gene encodes CDR1 SGHRS and CDR2 YFSETQ. CDR3 loop: CASSLAGNTEAFF. In DNA form, the CDR3 reads TGCGCCAGCAGCTTGGCAGGGAACACTGAAGCTTTCTTT.

This clone came up once. The germline gene is not matched at one end of the junction; a read error may be the cause. The chain is built from TRBV13 and TRBJ1-5, with no clear D. Germline values: CDR1 PRHDT, CDR2 FYEKMQ (reference sequence). The length of the CDR3 is 15 residues. The CDR3 DNA follows: TGTGCCAGCAGCCTAGGGTCCGGGGGCAATCAGCCCCAGCATTTT. Amino acids: CASSLGSGGNQPQHF.

V is TRBV7-9 and J is TRBJ2-1; TRBD2 aligns across 13 bases. Germline V CDR1 and CDR2: SEHNR, FQNEAQ (reference sequence). This CDR3 comprises 17 residues. V lost 5 bases, J lost 4 bases, and 8 bases stayed unmatched. CDR3 in amino acids: CASSPGGLAGKYNEQFF. The DNA for the CDR3 is TGTGCCAGCAGCCCGGGGGGACTAGCGGGGAAATACAATGAGCAGTTCTTC.

J is TRBJ2-1 and V is TRBV19, with TRBD2 as a possible D gene (6 bases). Germline-derived CDR1 and CDR2 are LNHDA and SQIVND (reference sequence). Trimming removed 3 bases from V and 0 bases from J, with 24 bases in between. The CDR3 extends over 20 amino acids. The CDR3 coding sequence is TGTGCCAGTAGTATCCTACTAGCCACGGACACCTCCTCCTCCTACAATGAGCAGTTCTTC. This gives the protein CASSILLATDTSSSYNEQFF.